This T cell receptor beta chain was observed in a study of CD8+ T cells in alopecia areata (dated 2018 in TCRdb). For the study in its entirety: Treated patients were enrolled in an open-label pilot trial of oral tofacitinib, 5 to 10 mg twice daily, for moderate-to-severe alopecia areata. Patients received tofacitinib for 6 to 18 months and were then followed off drug for 6 months to check for delayed response and recurrence. The SALT score, which quantifies the percentage of affected scalp surface area, was used to measure disease severity in treated patients. In both human patients and the C3H/HeJ mouse model, the study applied high-throughput TCRbeta sequencing to look at T cell clonal expansion in alopecia areata. Human TCRbeta sequencing covered scalp tissue and sorted CD4+ and CD8+ peripheral blood T cells from patchy and totalis/universalis alopecia areata patients and healthy controls. Patients on tofacitinib were biopsied at baseline and after 4 and 24 weeks of treatment, and several of the patients also had a later scalp biopsy. Scalp clonality was compared among normal scalp (n=4), patchy alopecia areata scalp (n=8), and alopecia totalis/universalis scalp (n=8). RNA was obtained with the PAXgene miRNA kit for fixed scalp, the miRNeasy kit for PBMCs, and the RNeasy kit for mouse skin. TCRbeta CDR3 regions were amplified by immunoSEQ multiplex PCR with 35 Vbeta forward and 13 Jbeta reverse primers. General study outcomes and caveats: Compared with normal scalp, lesional scalp, particularly in alopecia totalis/universalis, had higher clonality and more expanded CD8+ clones, which suggests antigenic drive. Scalp TCR repertoire analysis is complicated because resident alphabeta T cells in normal human skin are also sequenced, whereas mouse skin is dominated by gammadelta T cells. TCR sequences shared between patients were less clear than in mice, possibly partly because of HLA diversity in the patient population. Tofacitinib significantly decreased scalp clonality and the number of expanded CD8+ clones among the top 100 scalp clones. The treated cohort was small, with a single nonresponder, so links between baseline CD8+ expansion and response need larger studies. Many expanded lesional clones persisted in scalp and blood during tofacitinib treatment, which may partly explain relapse after stopping treatment.

Preparation of the library involved the immunoSEQ multiplex PCR assay. To provide template for TCR sequencing, every sample had RNA extracted and reverse transcribed into cDNA. First-strand cDNA was synthesized using SuperScript III with a 2:1 mix of oligo-dT and random hexamers. A synthetic immune receptor repertoire was used to gauge amplification bias, and whatever bias remained was removed computationally. Turning to the authors' computational methods: After raw reads were preprocessed to remove errors, the CDR3 was defined following IMGT conventions as running from the conserved cysteine to phenylalanine. Clonality was computed by normalizing Shannon entropy by log2 of the number of productive unique TCRs and subtracting the result from 1. Scalp TCRbeta sequences were cross-referenced with sorted blood CD4 and CD8 repertoires so that the CD4 or CD8 identity of scalp clones could be inferred. TCRdb took over this immuneACCESS table, retaining in-frame rearrangements with V and J assigned. Such tables are incomplete; in checked studies, under half of the missing clones stem from an unresolved V gene, and the remainder is unexplained. From that table come the V and J calls and clone size; the DNA was used to work out D and trimming. Across this sample there are more than 150,000 clones, with 55% to 70% seen only once. The ten top clones hold 3% to 3.5% of the sample.

Sequences GTSNPN (CDR1) and SVGIG (CDR2) are obtained from the germline V gene (reference sequence). The CDR3 contains 14 residues, cysteine and phenylalanine counted. The only DNA kept is the CDR3, 42 bases in frame from the first base. V lost 2 bases and J lost 5 bases; the stretch between them is 15 bases long. Remarks on this clone: Its antigen is not yet known. It has no much larger one-base neighbor in the sample; base qualities were not kept.

The sample's time point, from its label and the paper: more than three weeks on oral tofacitinib. The sample's treatment or condition, from its label and the paper: oral pan-JAK inhibitor, 5-10 mg twice daily. Lesional scalp punch biopsies and peripheral blood were obtained from alopecia areata patients. After PBMCs were isolated by density centrifugation and stained for CD3, CD4 and CD8, a FACSAria was used to sort CD4+ and CD8+ T cells. Here the chain combines TRBV30 and TRBJ2-5; matching of 7 bases hints at TRBD2 as the D gene. This specimen consisted of CD4+ T cells sorted from blood, obtained at week 4, from a patient treated with tofacitinib. This receptor was identified in a human donor with alopecia areata. CDR3 region: CAWSYDGGLETQYF. The base sequence is TGTGCCTGGAGTTACGACGGGGGGCTTGAGACCCAGTACTTC.